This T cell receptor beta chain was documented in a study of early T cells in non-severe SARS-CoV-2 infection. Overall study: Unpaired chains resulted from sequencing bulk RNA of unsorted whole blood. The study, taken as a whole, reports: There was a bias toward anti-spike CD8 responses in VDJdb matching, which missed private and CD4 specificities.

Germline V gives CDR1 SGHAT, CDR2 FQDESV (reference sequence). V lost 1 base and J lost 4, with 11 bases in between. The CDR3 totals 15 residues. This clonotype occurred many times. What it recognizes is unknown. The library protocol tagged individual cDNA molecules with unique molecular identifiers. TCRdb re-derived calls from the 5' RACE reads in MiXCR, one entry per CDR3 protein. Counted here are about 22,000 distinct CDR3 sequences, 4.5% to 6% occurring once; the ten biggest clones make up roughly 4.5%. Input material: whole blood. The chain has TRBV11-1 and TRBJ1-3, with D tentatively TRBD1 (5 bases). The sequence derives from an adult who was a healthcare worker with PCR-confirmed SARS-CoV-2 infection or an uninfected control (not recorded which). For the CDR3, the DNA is TGTGCCAGCAGCTTAGATACGGGGACCGGAAACACCATATATTTT. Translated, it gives CASSLDTGTGNTIYF.